The 13 T cell receptor beta chains below were found in one sample sequenced in a study of blood T cell repertoires in COVID-19. The protocol was immunoSEQ multiplex PCR, while the TCRdb copy is restricted to in-frame clones and leaves out a portion. The sample includes fewer than 400,000 clones, about four fifths of them seen just once. The sequenced sample was peripheral blood. The receptor set was obtained from a young man with active or convalescent COVID-19.

This clone was recorded a few times. Other DNA sequences in this sample translate to the same CDR3. This sequence joins TRBV7-9 and TRBJ1-5; D remains ambiguous. The CDR3 contains 14 residues. Germline loops: CDR1 SEHNR, CDR2 FQNEAQ (reference sequence). Trimming shortened V by 1 base and J by 4 bases, and 8 bases separated the two germline ends. Here the CDR3 reads CASSLGTGNQPQHF. The CDR3 region has the DNA TGTGCCAGCAGCTTAGGAACGGGAAATCAGCCCCAGCATTTT.

V and J are TRBV9 and TRBJ1-3, with TRBD1 identical over 7 bases. V gave up 3 bases and J gave up 3 bases; unmatched junction bases: 3. Germline values: CDR1 SGDLS, CDR2 YYNGEE. This CDR3 has 14 residues. The CDR3 reads CASSGTGDGNTIYF. The CDR3 DNA sequence: TGTGCCAGCAGCGGAACAGGGGATGGAAACACCATATATTTT.

This clone was seen once. The rearrangement links TRBV19 to TRBJ1-4; D gene unclear. Trimming stripped 6 bases from V and 1 base from J, with 9 bases between. Germline CDR1 is LNHDA and CDR2 is SQIVND (reference sequence). The CDR3 runs 14 residues. The CDR3 spells CASREGVTNEKLFF. CDR3 nucleotides: TGTGCCAGTAGGGAGGGAGTAACTAATGAAAAACTGTTTTTT.

The gene calls are TRBV6-6 and TRBJ2-3; maybe TRBD2 (7 bases). The V end was cut by 3 bases, the J end by 0 bases, with 10 bases between. Germline V gene sequence: CDR1 MNHNY, CDR2 SVGAGI (reference sequence). The CDR3 loop spans 15 amino acids. CDR3 in DNA: TGTGCCAGCAGTTATAGGGGGGGGAGCACAGATACGCAGTATTTT. The encoded protein is CASSYRGGSTDTQYF.

This clone was seen just once. The chain carries TRBV5-5 and TRBJ1-1; D is perhaps TRBD1 (5 bases). The CDR3 covers 14 residues. Trimming shortened V by 2 bases and J by 2 bases, and 10 bases separated the two germline ends. The germline V gene has CDR1 SGHKS and CDR2 YYEKEE (reference sequence). CDR3 sequence: CASSFQTANTEAFF. CDR3 sequence (DNA): TGTGCCAGCAGCTTCCAGACAGCCAACACTGAAGCTTTCTTT.

The V call is TRBV7-8, the J call TRBJ1-4, with 10 bases identical to TRBD1. V dropped 5 bases and J dropped 1; count of bases not matched to a gene: 19. This CDR3 contains 21 residues. The V gene's germline CDR1 is SGHVS and CDR2 FQNEAQ. In DNA form, the CDR3 reads TGTGCCAGCAGCCGTTTCCCGGGACAGGGGCAACCTCGACGAACTAATGAAAAACTGTTTTTT. It yields the protein CASSRFPGQGQPRRTNEKLFF.

This chain links TRBV4-1 with TRBJ1-1; 9 positions agree with TRBD1. The V gene end was trimmed by 1 base and the J gene end by 0 bases; junction bases not matched to a gene: 0. Germline CDR1 is MGHRA and CDR2 is YSYEKL. The CDR3 has 15 residues. The CDR3 nucleotides are TGCGCCAGCAGCCAAGGGACAGGGGTGAACACTGAAGCTTTCTTT. Its protein is CASSQGTGVNTEAFF.

This sequence joins TRBV7-3 and TRBJ2-3; TRBD2 is a possible D gene (6 bases). The length of the CDR3 is 14 residues. Trimming shortened V by 3 bases and J by 4 bases, and 11 bases separated the two germline ends. Germline assignment: CDR1 SGHTA and CDR2 FQGTGA. The chain's CDR3 is CASSLSPGADTQYF. CDR3 nucleotides: TGTGCCAGCAGCTTGAGCCCGGGGGCAGATACGCAGTATTTT.

This rearrangement joins TRBV11-3 to TRBJ1-2, with a weak D call TRBD1 (6 bases). The CDR3 covers 13 residues. Trimming removed 4 bases at V and 3 bases at J, with 9 bases between. Germline V gives CDR1 SGHNT, CDR2 YENEEA. The CDR3 DNA reads TGTGCCAGCAGCTCCACAGGGCACTATGGCTACACCTTC. Amino acids: CASSSTGHYGYTF.

This sequence joins TRBV6-5 and TRBJ2-3; D possibly corresponds to TRBD2 (6 bases). Deletions cut 2 bases from V and 2 bases from J, with 11 bases between. The CDR3 loop spans 15 amino acids. CDR1 is MNHEY, CDR2 SVGAGI, per germline. The CDR3 protein is CASSYGGGITDTQYF. The CDR3 DNA sequence: TGTGCCAGCAGTTACGGGGGAGGCATCACAGATACGCAGTATTTT.

The chain joins TRBV6-4 to TRBJ1-3, with a tentative D call TRBD1 (6 bases). The germline V gene encodes CDR1 MRHNA and CDR2 SNTAGT. The CDR3 totals 14 residues. The V gene lost 8 bases and the J gene lost 2 bases, with 13 bases spanning the gap. Written as DNA, the CDR3 is TGTGCCAGCGGGGACATTCCGGCTGGAAACACCATATATTTT. Protein product: CASGDIPAGNTIYF.

The V and J genes are TRBV28 and TRBJ2-1; D not certain. Per the germline V gene, CDR1 is MDHEN and CDR2 is SYDVKM. V shed 5 bases and J shed 4 bases, with 6 bases lying between them. The CDR3 sequence is 12 residues long. In DNA form, the CDR3 reads TGTGCCAGCAGTGAGGTGTACAATGAGCAGTTCTTC. Its protein product is CASSEVYNEQFF.

The table lists this clone with a count of one. J is TRBJ1-6 and V is TRBV5-1; D is unresolved. The CDR3 sequence is 15 residues long. Trimming pared 7 bases from V and 0 bases from J, leaving 11 bases between. CDR1 is SGHRS and CDR2 is YFSETQ in the germline V gene. CDR3 coding DNA: TGCGCCAGCTCTCTGGGAGGCTCCTATAATTCACCCCTCCACTTT. Translation gives CASSLGGSYNSPLHF.